This entry describes one T cell receptor (beta chain). One end of the junction varies from germline; a read error may be responsible. The source of the sample is a study of shared clonotypes between healthy human individuals. About the research overall: CD4 naive cells filled three plates per donor, CD4 memory three, CD8 naive two and CD8 memory one.

There were no recent acute infections or vaccinations among the donors, who were healthy HIV-negative adults. Both subsets, CD45RA+ naive and CD45RA-negative memory, were split from the CD4+ cells. Repertoires were generated with immunoSEQ multiplex PCR, while TCRdb's copy carries only in-frame clones and drops some. The table records 300,000 to 350,000 clones, about 73% of them present only once. The material sequenced was memory CD4+ T cells sorted from blood. As for subset: CD45RA-negative fraction. The sequence came from a man aged 30 to 39 in good health.

The CDR3 reads CATSGTPGQLQHF. DNA for the CDR3: TGTGCCACCAGCGGGACCCCGGGACAGCTCCAGCATTTT. The chain carries TRBV15 and TRBJ1-5; TRBD1 agrees at 7 bases. The germline gives CDR1 LNHNV, CDR2 YYDKDF (reference sequence). This CDR3 has 13 amino acids.